One and the same sample provided the 3 T cell receptor beta chains below, sequenced in a study of human T cells and chemical hapten exposure. TCRdb re-called the RACE reads through MiXCR, storing one row per CDR3 protein. The sample shows fewer than 65,000 distinct CDR3 sequences, roughly 9.9% of them seen only once. The sample's time point: pre-sensitization, week 0. Treatment meaning: therapeutic diphenylcyclopropenone sensitization with weekly scalp DPC. The specimen was whole blood, collected in connection with sensitization to the hapten diphenylcyclopropenone (DPC). Receptors were obtained from a woman aged 40 to 50 with alopecia areata. Some clones in this sample may be carry-over from other donors' samples.

This clonotype was recorded at least ten times. This rearrangement joins TRBV13 to TRBJ2-1, with D maybe TRBD1 (6 bases). CDR1 is PRHDT and CDR2 is FYEKMQ in the germline V gene (reference sequence). Trimming took 3 bases from V and 4 from J, leaving 16 bases between them. There are 16 residues in the CDR3. The CDR3 protein is CASSFRAGAPYNEQFF. The CDR3, as DNA: TGTGCCAGCAGCTTCAGGGCAGGGGCCCCTTACAATGAGCAGTTCTTC.

J is TRBJ2-7 and V is TRBV4-2, with D possibly TRBD1 on 6 matching bases. The CDR3 runs to 13 residues. Trimming stripped 4 bases from V and 4 bases from J, with 11 bases between. Germline CDR1 reads LGHNA; CDR2 reads YNFKEQ. As DNA, the CDR3 is TGTGCCAGCAGCCTCCGACAGGAGTACGAGCAGTACTTC. Translated: CASSLRQEYEQYF.

This clonotype was found a few times. The rearrangement uses TRBV12-3 or TRBV12-4 and TRBJ2-2, with D perhaps TRBD1 (5 bases). Deletions cut 6 bases from V and 6 bases from J, with 14 bases between. The CDR3 length is 14 residues. CDR3 sequence: CASRSRDRAGELFF. The CDR3 region has the DNA TGTGCCAGCAGAAGCAGGGATCGCGCCGGGGAGCTGTTTTTT.